This TCR beta chain was identified in a study of CD8 T cells in Susac syndrome. For the study at large: Blood was drawn from patients with Susac syndrome. At that point, they were therapy-naive, on corticosteroids, or on intravenous immunoglobulin alone.

In germline, CDR1 is SGDLS, CDR2 YYNGEE. CDR3 length equals 14 residues. V lost 0 bases and J lost 6, with 12 bases in between. CD8+ and CD4+ T cells taken from blood had their TCR beta sequenced. Patients with Susac syndrome met the recently defined diagnostic criteria for definite or probable disease. Random hexamers were used to reverse transcribe an amount of roughly 0.5 to 1 ug RNA. By means of immunoSEQ multiplex PCR, TCR beta CDR3 spanning 54 Vbeta and 13 Jbeta underwent amplification. TCRdb re-derived calls from the immunoSEQ multiplex PCR reads in MiXCR, one entry per CDR3 protein. The sample comprises more than 80,000 distinct CDR3 sequences, approximately 94% of which are singletons, and about 0.41% rests with the top ten.

The J gene is TRBJ1-2, the V gene TRBV9, with no clear D. Sequenced: CD8+ T cells from PBMCs. The source is a human donor with Susac syndrome. The DNA for the CDR3 is TGTGCCAGCAGCGTAGACATCGGGTTCCATGGCTACACCTTC. It yields the protein CASSVDIGFHGYTF.